Here is one TCR beta chain with its context. Antigen: not known. The sample carries other DNA sequences with the same CDR3. These data originate in a study of T cells in narcolepsy. The wider study: Patients with NT1 or NT2 and healthy control donors were enrolled.

General study results and limits: Autoreactive clonotypes reportedly recurred in blood of same and different patients, not controls.

The CDR3 runs 14 residues. CDR1 is SGHTA and CDR2 is FQGTGA in the germline V gene. Trimming took off 2 bases at V and 2 bases at J, with 10 bases between the two ends. Measured with immunoSEQ multiplex PCR; TCRdb has only the in-frame clones, and not every one. Of fewer than 15,000 clones in the sample, about 88% were seen once. Sequencing input: CD45RA- memory CD4+ T cells from PBMCs. The chain links TRBV7-3 to TRBJ2-7; D uncertain. The receptor was isolated from a human donor with narcolepsy. DNA for the CDR3: TGTGCCAGCAGCTTAGGCAGGTTCCCCTACGAGCAGTACTTC. As protein: CASSLGRFPYEQYF.